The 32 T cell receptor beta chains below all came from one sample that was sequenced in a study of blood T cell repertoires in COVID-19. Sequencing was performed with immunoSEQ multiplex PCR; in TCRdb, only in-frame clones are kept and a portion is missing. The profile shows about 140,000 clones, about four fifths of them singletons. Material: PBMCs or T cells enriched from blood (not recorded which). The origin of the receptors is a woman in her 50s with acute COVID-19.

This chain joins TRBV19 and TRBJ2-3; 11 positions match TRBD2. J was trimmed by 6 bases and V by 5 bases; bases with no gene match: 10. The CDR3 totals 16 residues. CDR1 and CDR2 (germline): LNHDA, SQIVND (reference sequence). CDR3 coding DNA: TGTGCCAGTAGTTCAGGGACTAGCGGAGGGGTGGATACGCAGTATTTT. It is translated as CASSSGTSGGVDTQYF.

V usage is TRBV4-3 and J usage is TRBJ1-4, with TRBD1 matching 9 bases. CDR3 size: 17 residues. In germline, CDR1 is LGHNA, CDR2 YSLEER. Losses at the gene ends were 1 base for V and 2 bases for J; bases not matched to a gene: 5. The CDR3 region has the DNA TGCGCCAGCAGCCAAGCTACAGGGGGCTTTACTAATGAAAAACTGTTTTTT. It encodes CASSQATGGFTNEKLFF.

CDR3 loop: CASSARTDRVTEAFF. DNA for the CDR3: TGTGCCAGCAGCGCCCGGACAGACAGGGTAACTGAAGCTTTCTTT. The chain joins TRBV9 to TRBJ1-1; 7 nucleotides align to TRBD1. Trimming cost V 3 bases and J 5 bases; bases outside gene matches: 10. This CDR3 region has 15 residues. Germline loops: CDR1 SGDLS, CDR2 YYNGEE.

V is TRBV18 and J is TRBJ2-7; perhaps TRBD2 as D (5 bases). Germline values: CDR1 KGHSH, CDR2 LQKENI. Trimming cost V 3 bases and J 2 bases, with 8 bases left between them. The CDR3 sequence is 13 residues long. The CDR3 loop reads CASSPGDPYEQYF. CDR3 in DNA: TGTGCCAGCTCACCGGGAGACCCCTACGAGCAGTACTTC. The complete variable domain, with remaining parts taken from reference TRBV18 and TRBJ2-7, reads NAGVMQNPRHLVRRRGQEARLRCSPMKGHSHVYWYRQLPEEGLKFMVYLQKENIIDESGMPKERFSAEFPKEGPSILRIQQVVRGDSAAYFCASSPGDPYEQYFGPGTRLTVT.

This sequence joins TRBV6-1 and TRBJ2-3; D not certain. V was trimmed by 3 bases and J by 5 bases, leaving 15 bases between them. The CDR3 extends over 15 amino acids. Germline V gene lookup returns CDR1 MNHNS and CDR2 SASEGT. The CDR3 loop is CASSDHEEYGDTQYF. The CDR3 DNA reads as TGTGCCAGCAGTGATCATGAGGAGTATGGAGATACGCAGTATTTT.

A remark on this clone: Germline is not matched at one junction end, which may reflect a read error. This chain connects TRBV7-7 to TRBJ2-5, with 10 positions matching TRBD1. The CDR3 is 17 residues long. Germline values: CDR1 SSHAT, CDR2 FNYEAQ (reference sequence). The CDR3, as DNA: TGTGCTAGCAGTTCGGGGCGGGGGACAGGGGAGAAAGAGACCCAGTACTTC. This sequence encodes CASSSGRGTGEKETQYF. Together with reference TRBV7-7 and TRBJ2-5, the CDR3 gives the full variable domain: GAGVSQSPRYKVTKRGQDVTLRCDPISSHATLYWYQQALGQGPEFLTYFNYEAQPDKSGLPSDRFSAERPEGSISTLTIQRTEQRDSAMYRCASSSGRGTGEKETQYFGPGTRLLVL.

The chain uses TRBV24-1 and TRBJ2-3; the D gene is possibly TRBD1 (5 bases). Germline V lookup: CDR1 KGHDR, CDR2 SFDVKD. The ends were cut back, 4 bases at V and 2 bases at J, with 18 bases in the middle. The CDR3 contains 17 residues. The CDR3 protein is CATSEGGQTYTTDTQYF. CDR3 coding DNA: TGTGCCACCAGTGAGGGCGGACAAACCTATACCACAGATACGCAGTATTTT.

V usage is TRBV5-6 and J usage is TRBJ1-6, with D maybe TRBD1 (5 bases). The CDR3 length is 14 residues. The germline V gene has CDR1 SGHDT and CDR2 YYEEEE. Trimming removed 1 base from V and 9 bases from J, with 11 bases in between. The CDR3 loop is CASSLRQGGSPLHF. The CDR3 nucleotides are TGTGCCAGCAGCTTGAGGCAGGGCGGTTCACCCCTCCACTTT.

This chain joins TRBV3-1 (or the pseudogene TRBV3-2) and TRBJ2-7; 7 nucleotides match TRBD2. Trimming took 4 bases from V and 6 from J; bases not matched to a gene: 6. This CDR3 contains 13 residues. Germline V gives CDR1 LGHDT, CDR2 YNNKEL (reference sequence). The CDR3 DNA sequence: TGTGCCAGCAGCCCCAAGCGGGAACGCGAGCAGTACTTC. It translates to CASSPKREREQYF.

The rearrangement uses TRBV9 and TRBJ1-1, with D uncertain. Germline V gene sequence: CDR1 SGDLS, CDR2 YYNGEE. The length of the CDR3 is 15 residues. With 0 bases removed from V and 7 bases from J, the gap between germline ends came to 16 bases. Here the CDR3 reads CASSVAGDTSGEAFF. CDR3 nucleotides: TGTGCCAGCAGCGTAGCGGGAGACACCTCCGGTGAAGCTTTCTTT. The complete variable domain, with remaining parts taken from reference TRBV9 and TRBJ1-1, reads DSGVTQTPKHLITATGQRVTLRCSPRSGDLSVYWYQQSLDQGLQFLIQYYNGEERAKGNILERFSAQQFPDLHSELNLSSLELGDSALYFCASSVAGDTSGEAFFGQGTRLTVV.

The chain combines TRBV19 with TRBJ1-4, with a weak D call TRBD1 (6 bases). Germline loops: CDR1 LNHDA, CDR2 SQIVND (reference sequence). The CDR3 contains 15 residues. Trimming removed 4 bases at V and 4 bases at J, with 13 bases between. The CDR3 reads CASSNTGINNEKLFF. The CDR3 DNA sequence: TGTGCCAGTAGTAATACAGGGATTAATAATGAAAAACTGTTTTTT.

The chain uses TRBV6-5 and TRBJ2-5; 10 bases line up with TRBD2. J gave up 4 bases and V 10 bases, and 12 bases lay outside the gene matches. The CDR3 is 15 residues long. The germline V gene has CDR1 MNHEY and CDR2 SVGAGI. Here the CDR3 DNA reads TGTGCCACCTCCCTTCCAGCGGGAGGGGGAGAGACCCAGTACTTC. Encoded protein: CATSLPAGGGETQYF.

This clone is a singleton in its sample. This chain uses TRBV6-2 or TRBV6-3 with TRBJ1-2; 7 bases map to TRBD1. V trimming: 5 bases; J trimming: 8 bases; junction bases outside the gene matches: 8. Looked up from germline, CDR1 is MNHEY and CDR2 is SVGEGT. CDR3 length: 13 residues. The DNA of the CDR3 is TGTGCCAGCAGTCTTGGACAGGCCCTGGGCTACACCTTC. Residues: CASSLGQALGYTF.

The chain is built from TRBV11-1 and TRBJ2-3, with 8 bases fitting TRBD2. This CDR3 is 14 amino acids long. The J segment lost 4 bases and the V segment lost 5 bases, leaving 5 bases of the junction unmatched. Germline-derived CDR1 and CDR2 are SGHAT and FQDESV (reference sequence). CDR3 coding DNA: TGTGCCAGCAGCGTTGGACTAGCCGCAGATACGCAGTATTTT. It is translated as CASSVGLAADTQYF.

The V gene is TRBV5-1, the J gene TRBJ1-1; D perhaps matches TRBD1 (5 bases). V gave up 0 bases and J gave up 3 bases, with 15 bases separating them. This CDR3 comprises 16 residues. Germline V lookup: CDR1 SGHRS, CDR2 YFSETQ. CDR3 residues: CASSLAVGRVDTEAFF. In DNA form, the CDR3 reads TGCGCCAGCAGCTTGGCGGTCGGCAGGGTAGACACTGAAGCTTTCTTT.

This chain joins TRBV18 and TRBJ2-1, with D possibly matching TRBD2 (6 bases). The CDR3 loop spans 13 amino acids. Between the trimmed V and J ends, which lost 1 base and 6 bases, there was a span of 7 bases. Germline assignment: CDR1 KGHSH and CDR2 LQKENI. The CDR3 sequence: CASSPRRVNEQFF. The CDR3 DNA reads TGTGCCAGCTCACCACGGAGGGTCAATGAGCAGTTCTTC. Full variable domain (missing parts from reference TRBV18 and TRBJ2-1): NAGVMQNPRHLVRRRGQEARLRCSPMKGHSHVYWYRQLPEEGLKFMVYLQKENIIDESGMPKERFSAEFPKEGPSILRIQQVVRGDSAAYFCASSPRRVNEQFFGPGTRLTVL.

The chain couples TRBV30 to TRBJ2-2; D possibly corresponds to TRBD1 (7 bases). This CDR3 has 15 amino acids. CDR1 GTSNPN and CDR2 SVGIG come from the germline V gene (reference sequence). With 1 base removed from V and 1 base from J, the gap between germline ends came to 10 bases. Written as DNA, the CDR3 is TGTGCCTGGAGTGGACAGGGACTGAACACCGGGGAGCTGTTTTTT. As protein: CAWSGQGLNTGELFF.

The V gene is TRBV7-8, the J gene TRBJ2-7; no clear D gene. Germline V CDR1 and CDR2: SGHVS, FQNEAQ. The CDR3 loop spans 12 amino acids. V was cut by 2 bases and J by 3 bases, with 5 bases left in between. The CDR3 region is CASSLSVYEQYF. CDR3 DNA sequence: TGTGCCAGCAGCTTATCGGTCTACGAGCAGTACTTC.

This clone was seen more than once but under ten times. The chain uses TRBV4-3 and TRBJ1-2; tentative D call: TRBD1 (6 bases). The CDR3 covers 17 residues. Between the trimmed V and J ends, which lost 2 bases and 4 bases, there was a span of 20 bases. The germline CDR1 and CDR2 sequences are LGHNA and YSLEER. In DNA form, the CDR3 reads TGCGCCAGCAGCCAACAAATGGGACAATTGCCAGGCTATGGCTACACCTTC. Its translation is CASSQQMGQLPGYGYTF.

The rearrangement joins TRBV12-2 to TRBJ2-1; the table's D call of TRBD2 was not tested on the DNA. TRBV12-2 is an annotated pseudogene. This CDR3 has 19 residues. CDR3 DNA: TGTGCAAGTCGCTTAGTGGTCGGGCTAGCGGGAGATCAGGGGAATGAGCAGTTCTTC. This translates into CASRLVVGLAGDQGNEQFF.

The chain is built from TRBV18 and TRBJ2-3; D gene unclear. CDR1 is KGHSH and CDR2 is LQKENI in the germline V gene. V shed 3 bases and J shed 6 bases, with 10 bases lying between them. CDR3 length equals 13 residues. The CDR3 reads CASSPRRSDTQYF. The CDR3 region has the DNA TGTGCCAGCTCACCGAGGAGATCCGATACGCAGTATTTT. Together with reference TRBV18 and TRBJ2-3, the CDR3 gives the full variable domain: NAGVMQNPRHLVRRRGQEARLRCSPMKGHSHVYWYRQLPEEGLKFMVYLQKENIIDESGMPKERFSAEFPKEGPSILRIQQVVRGDSAAYFCASSPRRSDTQYFGPGTRLTVL.

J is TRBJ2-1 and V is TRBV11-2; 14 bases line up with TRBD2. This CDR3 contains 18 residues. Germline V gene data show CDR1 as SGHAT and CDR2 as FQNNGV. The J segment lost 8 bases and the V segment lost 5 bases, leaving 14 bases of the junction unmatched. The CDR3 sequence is CASSTGTSGRGVDYEQFF. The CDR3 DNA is TGTGCCAGCAGCACAGGGACTAGCGGGAGAGGTGTAGATTATGAGCAGTTCTTC.

CDR3 loop: CASSFVRNQPQHF. CDR3 in DNA: TGTGCCAGCAGCTTCGTTCGCAATCAGCCCCAGCATTTT. The chain combines TRBV7-8 with TRBJ1-5; unclear D gene. From germline, CDR1 is SGHVS and CDR2 FQNEAQ. This CDR3 contains 13 residues. Between the trimmed V and J ends, which lost 3 bases and 2 bases, there was a span of 5 bases.

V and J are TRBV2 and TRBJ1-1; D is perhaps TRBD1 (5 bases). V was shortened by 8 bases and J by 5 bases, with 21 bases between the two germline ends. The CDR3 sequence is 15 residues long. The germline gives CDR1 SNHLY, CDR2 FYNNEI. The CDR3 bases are TGTGCCAGCTTACCCGGGGAGGCGGACACTACTGAAGCTTTCTTT. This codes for CASLPGEADTTEAFF.

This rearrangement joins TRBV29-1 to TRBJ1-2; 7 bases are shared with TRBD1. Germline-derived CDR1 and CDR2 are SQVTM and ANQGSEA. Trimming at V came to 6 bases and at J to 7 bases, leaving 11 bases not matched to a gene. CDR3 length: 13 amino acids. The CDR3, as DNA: TGCAGCGTGGCTGACAGGGAGGCGGGTGGCTACACCTTC. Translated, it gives CSVADREAGGYTF.

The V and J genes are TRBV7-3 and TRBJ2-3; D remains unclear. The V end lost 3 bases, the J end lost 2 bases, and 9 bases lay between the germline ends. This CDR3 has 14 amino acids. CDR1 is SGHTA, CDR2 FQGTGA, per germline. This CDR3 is CASSFSSVTDTQYF. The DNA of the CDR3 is TGTGCCAGCAGCTTTTCCAGCGTCACAGATACGCAGTATTTT.

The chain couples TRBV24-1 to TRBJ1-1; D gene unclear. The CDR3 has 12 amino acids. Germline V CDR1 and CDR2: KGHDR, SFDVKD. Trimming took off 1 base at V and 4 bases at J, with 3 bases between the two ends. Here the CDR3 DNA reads TGTGCCACCAGTGATTTCGGCACTGAAGCTTTCTTT. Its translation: CATSDFGTEAFF.

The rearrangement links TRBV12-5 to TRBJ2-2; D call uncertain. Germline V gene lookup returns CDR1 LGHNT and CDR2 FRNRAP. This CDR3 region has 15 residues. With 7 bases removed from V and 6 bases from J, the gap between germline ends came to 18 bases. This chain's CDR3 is CASAPQALVPGELFF. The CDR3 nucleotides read TGTGCTAGTGCCCCACAAGCCCTAGTTCCCGGGGAGCTGTTTTTT. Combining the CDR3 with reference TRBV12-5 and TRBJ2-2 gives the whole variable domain DARVTQTPRHKVTEMGQEVTMRCQPILGHNTVFWYRQTMMQGLELLAYFRNRAPLDDSGMPKDRFSAEMPDATLATLKIQPSEPRDSAVYFCASAPQALVPGELFFGEGSRLTVL.

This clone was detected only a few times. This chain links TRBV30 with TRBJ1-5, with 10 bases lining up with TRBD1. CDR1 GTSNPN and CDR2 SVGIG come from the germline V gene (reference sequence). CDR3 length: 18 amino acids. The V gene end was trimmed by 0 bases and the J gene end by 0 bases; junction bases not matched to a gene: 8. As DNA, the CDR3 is TGTGCCTGGAGTGTCGACAGGGGGCATATCTATAGCAATCAGCCCCAGCATTTT. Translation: CAWSVDRGHIYSNQPQHF.

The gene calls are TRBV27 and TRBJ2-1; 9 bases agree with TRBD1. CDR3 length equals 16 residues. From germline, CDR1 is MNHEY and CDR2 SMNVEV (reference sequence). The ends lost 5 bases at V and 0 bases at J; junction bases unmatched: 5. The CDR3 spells CASSTGQGSSYNEQFF. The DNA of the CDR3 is TGTGCCAGCAGTACCGGACAGGGGAGCTCCTACAATGAGCAGTTCTTC.

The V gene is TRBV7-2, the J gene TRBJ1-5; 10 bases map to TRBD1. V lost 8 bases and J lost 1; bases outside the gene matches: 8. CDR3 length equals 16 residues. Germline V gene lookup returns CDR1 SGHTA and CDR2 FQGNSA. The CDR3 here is CASALTGGASNQPQHF. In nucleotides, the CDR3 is TGTGCCAGCGCCCTGACAGGGGGCGCGAGCAATCAGCCCCAGCATTTT.

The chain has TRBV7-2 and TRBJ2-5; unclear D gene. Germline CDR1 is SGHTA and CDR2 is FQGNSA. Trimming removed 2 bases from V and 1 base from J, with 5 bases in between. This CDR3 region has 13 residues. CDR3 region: CASSLYLQETQYF. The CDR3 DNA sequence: TGTGCCAGCAGCTTATATCTCCAAGAGACCCAGTACTTC.